One sample yielded the 11 T cell receptor beta chains listed below, sequenced in a study of T cell responses to AZD1222 COVID-19 vaccine. TCRdb's table, derived via immunoSEQ multiplex PCR, lists solely in-frame clones and lacks some. The sample shows 130,000 to 150,000 clones, 85% to 95% of them seen only once. The sequences come from peripheral blood, collected after recovery from COVID-19. The receptors here all came from an adult who had recovered from COVID-19.

The chain combines TRBV7-8 with TRBJ1-3; no firm D call. The CDR3 covers 13 residues. Trimming removed 6 bases from V and 4 bases from J, with 10 bases in between. Germline V lookup: CDR1 SGHVS, CDR2 FQNEAQ. CDR3 nucleotide sequence: TGTGCCAGCAGACCCCCTCCCGGAAACACCATATATTTT. Translating gives CASRPPPGNTIYF.

This chain uses TRBV28 with TRBJ1-2, with unresolved D. The CDR3 has 11 residues. Germline V CDR1 and CDR2: MDHEN, SYDVKM. V gave up 5 bases and J gave up 5 bases, with 6 bases separating them. Here the CDR3 DNA reads TGTGCCAGCAGTACGGAGTATGGCTACACCTTC. Protein product: CASSTEYGYTF.

The count of this clone is one. The V call is TRBV19, the J call TRBJ2-7; 13 nucleotides agree with TRBD2. Per the germline V gene, CDR1 is LNHDA and CDR2 is SQIVND (reference sequence). V shed 1 base and J 6 bases; nucleotides not matched to a gene: 9. The CDR3 covers 17 residues. CDR3 in DNA: TGTGCCAGTAGTATAGGACAAGGACTAGCGGGAGTAGGCGAGCAGTACTTC. It specifies CASSIGQGLAGVGEQYF.

The rearrangement joins TRBV19 to TRBJ2-1; TRBD2 aligns across 11 bases. Germline CDR1 is LNHDA and CDR2 is SQIVND (reference sequence). The CDR3 length is 14 residues. The trim removed 7 bases at V and 8 bases at J, leaving 7 bases unmatched. CDR3 sequence: CASKDTSGRDEQFF. The DNA for the CDR3 is TGTGCCAGTAAGGACACTAGCGGGAGAGATGAGCAGTTCTTC.

CDR3 sequence: CASSLAGTTETHPYEQYF. The CDR3 DNA is TGTGCCAGCAGCTTAGCCGGGACGACCGAGACGCATCCCTACGAGCAGTACTTC. V usage is TRBV11-1 and J usage is TRBJ2-7; D may match TRBD1 or TRBD2 (5 bases each). The germline V and J ends were trimmed by 0 bases and 2 bases, with 20 bases remaining between them. This CDR3 is built from 18 residues. CDR1 is SGHAT and CDR2 is FQDESV in the germline V gene (reference sequence).

The chain employs TRBV24-1 and TRBJ2-1; 14 nucleotides line up with TRBD2. The CDR3 has 16 residues. V lost 3 bases to trimming and J lost 8 bases; unmatched junction nucleotides: 5. Per germline, CDR1 KGHDR and CDR2 SFDVKD. CDR3 sequence (DNA): TGTGCCACCAGTGATCCAGGGACTAGCGGGAGATATGAGCAGTTCTTC. Amino acids: CATSDPGTSGRYEQFF.

The rearrangement links TRBV9 to TRBJ2-2, with D maybe TRBD1 (6 bases). With 3 bases removed from V and 6 bases from J, the gap between germline ends came to 15 bases. The germline gives CDR1 SGDLS, CDR2 YYNGEE. The CDR3 is 15 amino acids. Written as DNA, the CDR3 is TGTGCCAGCAGCGGTAGAGGGGGTCCCTCCGGGGAGCTGTTTTTT. Translating gives CASSGRGGPSGELFF.

This chain uses TRBV4-2 with TRBJ2-1; the match to TRBD2 covers 14 bases. J gave up 10 bases and V 0 bases, and 5 bases lay outside the gene matches. Germline lookup yields CDR1 LGHNA and CDR2 YNFKEQ. This CDR3 comprises 16 residues. The DNA for the CDR3 is TGTGCCAGCAGCCAAGAATGGGGGACTAGCGGGGGCGAGCAGTTCTTC. As protein: CASSQEWGTSGGEQFF.

V and J are TRBV5-1 and TRBJ1-1; 7 bases line up with TRBD1. CDR1 and CDR2 (germline): SGHRS, YFSETQ. The CDR3 is 14 amino acids. J lost 0 bases, V lost 6 bases, and 5 bases had no gene match. The CDR3 DNA reads TGCGCCAGCAATTTTGACAGGGTGAACACTGAAGCTTTCTTT. Translating gives CASNFDRVNTEAFF.

The CDR3 loop reads CASNDWSQETQYF. DNA of the CDR3: TGTGCCAGCAACGATTGGAGCCAAGAGACCCAGTACTTC. The rearrangement joins TRBV5-4 to TRBJ2-5, with D unclear. The CDR3 is 13 amino acids. Germline CDR1 is SGHNT and CDR2 is YYREEE (reference sequence). V was shortened by 6 bases and J by 1 base, with 10 bases between the two germline ends.

J is TRBJ1-2 and V is TRBV29-1; D not certain. The germline V gene encodes CDR1 SQVTM and CDR2 ANQGSEA. The CDR3 totals 12 residues. Trimming left V 2 bases short and J 0 bases short, with 4 bases between. CDR3 protein: CSVESSNYGYTF. The CDR3 coding sequence is TGCAGCGTTGAATCGTCTAACTATGGCTACACCTTC. Full variable domain (remainder filled in from reference TRBV29-1 and TRBJ1-2): SAVISQKPSRDICQRGTSLTIQCQVDSQVTMMFWYRQQPGQSLTLIATANQGSEATYESGFVIDKFPISRPNLTFSTLTVSNMSPEDSSIYLCSVESSNYGYTFGSGTRLTVV.